These 7 T cell receptor beta chains came from one sample sequenced in a study of T cell changes during pregnancy in multiple sclerosis. Measured with immunoSEQ multiplex PCR; TCRdb has only the in-frame clones, and not every one. The table has tens of thousands of clones, around nine tenths seen once. The starting material was CD4+ T cells from peripheral blood mononuclear cells, obtained in the second trimester of pregnancy. Receptors originate from a female donor with multiple sclerosis, enrolled in a pregnancy study.

This chain connects TRBV4-2 to TRBJ2-1, with 10 nucleotides matching TRBD2. J was trimmed by 4 bases and V by 0 bases; bases with no gene match: 3. The CDR3 loop spans 16 amino acids. Looked up from germline, CDR1 is LGHNA and CDR2 is YNFKEQ. CDR3 nucleotide sequence: TGTGCCAGCAGCCAAGAGGGGACTAGCGTATACAATGAGCAGTTCTTC. Translation gives CASSQEGTSVYNEQFF.

This rearrangement joins TRBV19 to TRBJ2-1, with a weak D call TRBD1 (6 bases). Trimming left V 1 base short and J 0 bases short, with 19 bases between. The CDR3 extends over 19 amino acids. Germline V gene sequence: CDR1 LNHDA, CDR2 SQIVND (reference sequence). The DNA of the CDR3 is TGTGCCAGTAGTATAGCCCTAGCCCCGACAGGAGCCTCCTACAATGAGCAGTTCTTC. Its protein product is CASSIALAPTGASYNEQFF.

V usage is TRBV6-5 and J usage is TRBJ2-5, with 9 bases identical to TRBD2. The CDR3 is 14 amino acids. Trimming at V came to 2 bases and at J to 5 bases, leaving 3 bases not matched to a gene. Germline CDR1 is MNHEY and CDR2 is SVGAGI. Here the CDR3 reads CASSYGRGGETQYF. The CDR3 coding sequence is TGTGCCAGCAGTTACGGGCGGGGGGGCGAGACCCAGTACTTC.

This clone was seen just once. V is TRBV5-1 and J is TRBJ2-2, with TRBD1 matching 7 bases. The CDR3 is 15 amino acids. V dropped 1 base and J dropped 1; count of bases not matched to a gene: 1. The germline CDR1 and CDR2 sequences are SGHRS and YFSETQ. CDR3 sequence reads: CASSLRQGNTGELFF. For the CDR3, the DNA is TGCGCCAGCAGCTTGAGACAGGGGAACACCGGGGAGCTGTTTTTT.

V and J are TRBV4-3 and TRBJ1-2; 7 positions match TRBD1. The CDR3 extends over 14 amino acids. V trimming: 2 bases; J trimming: 8 bases; junction bases outside the gene matches: 8. Germline-derived CDR1 and CDR2 are LGHNA and YSLEER. Written as DNA, the CDR3 is TGCGCCAGCAGCCAAAATCCTACAGGGGAAGGCTACACCTTC. It encodes CASSQNPTGEGYTF.

The chain employs TRBV5-1 and TRBJ2-7; D is possibly TRBD1 (5 bases). This CDR3 spans 12 amino acids. Between the trimmed V and J ends, which lost 3 bases and 4 bases, there was a span of 8 bases. Germline values: CDR1 SGHRS, CDR2 YFSETQ. The CDR3 coding sequence is TGCGCCAGCAGCTCCGACAGTTACGAGCAGTACTTC. Protein product: CASSSDSYEQYF.

The rearrangement joins TRBV5-6 to TRBJ2-1; D might be TRBD2 (6 bases). The germline V gene encodes CDR1 SGHDT and CDR2 YYEEEE. The V end was cut by 2 bases, the J end by 6 bases, with 12 bases between. The CDR3 length is 14 residues. In DNA form, the CDR3 reads TGTGCCAGCAGCTTCCTCGGGGGAGTCAATGAGCAGTTCTTC. Translating it yields CASSFLGGVNEQFF.